Below, 30 T cell receptor beta chains from the same sample are listed, as sequenced in a study of CD8 T cells in Susac syndrome (dated by TCRdb to between 2018 and 2021). The protocol used for the library was the immunoSEQ multiplex PCR assay. RNA was extracted with the RNeasy kit and roughly 0.45 to 1 ug was reverse transcribed using random hexamers. TCRdb reanalyzed the raw reads on its own, using fastp at Q25 for trimming and MiXCR for clone calling, and kept in-frame beta chains. Rows merge per CDR3 protein into single entries with the most common DNA and genes. This sample gives about 190,000 distinct CDR3 sequences in total; about 95% of them show up just once. Around 0.16% of the sample is held by the ten biggest clonotypes. The specimen was CD8+ T cells from PBMCs. These TCRs come from a human donor with Susac syndrome.

V is TRBV23-1 and J is TRBJ2-7; D not resolved. TRBV23-1 is identified as an open reading frame with a role that is uncertain. Trimming pared 6 bases from V and 3 bases from J, leaving 18 bases between. CDR3 length: 15 residues. This CDR3 reads CASSHPLTVVYEQYF. DNA of the CDR3: TGCGCCAGCAGCCACCCGTTGACCGTAGTCTACGAGCAGTACTTC.

The chain is built from TRBV20-1 and TRBJ1-2; 10 positions agree with TRBD1. The germline V gene has CDR1 DFQATT and CDR2 SNEGSKA (reference sequence). CDR3 length: 13 residues. J gave up 7 bases and V 2 bases, and 4 bases lay outside the gene matches. CDR3 in DNA: TGCAGTGCTAGAACCGGGACAGGGGTTGGCTACACCTTC. It translates to CSARTGTGVGYTF.

The chain uses TRBV9 and TRBJ2-1; D is perhaps TRBD1 or TRBD2 (5 bases each). Trimming shortened V by 2 bases and J by 3 bases, and 9 bases separated the two germline ends. This CDR3 has 14 amino acids. Germline V gives CDR1 SGDLS, CDR2 YYNGEE. CDR3 in amino acids: CASSVRDRYNEQFF. The CDR3 DNA reads TGTGCCAGCAGCGTGAGGGACCGCTACAATGAGCAGTTCTTC.

The chain combines TRBV20-1 with TRBJ2-1; D is possibly TRBD1 (6 bases). Germline CDR1 DFQATT, CDR2 SNEGSKA (reference sequence). V lost 1 base, J lost 7 bases, and 8 bases lay in between. This CDR3 is 12 amino acids long. CDR3 in amino acids: CSARGTANEQFF. CDR3 bases: TGCAGTGCTAGAGGGACAGCTAATGAGCAGTTCTTC.

The genes are TRBV25-1 and TRBJ2-1; 10 nucleotides line up with TRBD1. The junction had 7 bases not matched to a gene; V was cut back by 5 bases and J by 6 bases. Germline loops: CDR1 MGHDK, CDR2 SYGVNS. This CDR3 spans 15 amino acids. In nucleotides, the CDR3 is TGTGCCAGCAGTAGGCCGGGACAGGGGATCAATGAGCAGTTCTTC. Translating it yields CASSRPGQGINEQFF.

The rearrangement links TRBV6-5 to TRBJ2-3; 11 positions match TRBD1. Germline V gene lookup returns CDR1 MNHEY and CDR2 SVGAGI. The CDR3 extends over 15 amino acids. Trimming removed 1 base from V and 4 bases from J; junction bases left unmatched: 1. CDR3 loop: CASSYWTGGSDTQYF. The CDR3 coding sequence is TGTGCCAGCAGTTACTGGACAGGGGGCTCAGATACGCAGTATTTT.

The J gene is TRBJ2-1, the V gene TRBV4-2, with 13 bases that match TRBD2. The CDR3 contains 15 residues. J lost 9 bases, V lost 5 bases, and 7 bases had no gene match. CDR1 and CDR2 from the germline V gene are LGHNA and YNFKEQ. CDR3 coding DNA: TGTGCCAGCAGCGAAGGACTAGCGGGAGTGGGTGAGCAGTTCTTC. Protein product: CASSEGLAGVGEQFF.

The rearrangement links TRBV2 to TRBJ2-1; D is unresolved. Trimming took 4 bases from V and 4 from J, leaving 8 bases between them. The length of the CDR3 is 13 residues. The germline V gene has CDR1 SNHLY and CDR2 FYNNEI. In nucleotides, the CDR3 is TGTGCCAGCAGTGGGAATGGGTACAATGAGCAGTTCTTC. As protein: CASSGNGYNEQFF.

The chain carries TRBV20-1 and TRBJ2-1, with 12 nucleotides matching TRBD2. Germline V gene lookup returns CDR1 DFQATT and CDR2 SNEGSKA (reference sequence). The CDR3 totals 15 residues. J gave up 6 bases and V 2 bases, and 5 bases lay outside the gene matches. The CDR3 loop reads CSARLAGGPVNEQFF. The CDR3 region has the DNA TGCAGTGCTAGACTAGCGGGAGGGCCCGTCAATGAGCAGTTCTTC.

In regard to this clonotype: This likely comes from a read error, as the CDR3 has no conserved phenylalanine or tryptophan at its end. The chain has TRBV29-1 and TRBJ1-2; D gene unclear. The germline V and J ends were trimmed by 7 bases and 0 bases, with 12 bases remaining between them. This CDR3 has 13 amino acids. CDR1 is SQVTM, CDR2 ANQGSEA, per germline. The CDR3 nucleotides are TGCAGCGGTATTGACGGAGCTAACTATGGCTACACCCTC. As protein: CSGIDGANYGYTL.

The J gene is TRBJ2-2, the V gene TRBV5-1; D might be TRBD1 (5 bases). This CDR3 region has 13 residues. Germline-derived CDR1 and CDR2 are SGHRS and YFSETQ. Between the trimmed V and J ends, which lost 6 bases and 1 base, there was a span of 7 bases. The CDR3 nucleotides are TGCGCCAGCAAACAGGAGAACACCGGGGAGCTGTTTTTT. As protein: CASKQENTGELFF.

Written as DNA, the CDR3 is TGTGCCAGCAGCGTAACTAGCGGGAGTAATGAGCAGTTCTTC. Its protein is CASSVTSGSNEQFF. The chain joins TRBV9 to TRBJ2-1; 11 bases match TRBD2. The germline gives CDR1 SGDLS, CDR2 YYNGEE. The CDR3 sequence is 14 residues long. After removal of 1 base from V and 7 bases from J, the junction contained 1 base not matched to a gene.

A few counts support this clonotype. V and J are TRBV9 and TRBJ2-2; 7 positions match TRBD1. This CDR3 has 15 residues. Germline V lookup: CDR1 SGDLS, CDR2 YYNGEE. Losses at the gene ends were 1 base for V and 0 bases for J; bases not matched to a gene: 0. CDR3 protein: CASSVQGANTGELFF. CDR3 DNA: TGTGCCAGCAGCGTACAGGGGGCGAACACCGGGGAGCTGTTTTTT. Full variable domain (rest looked up from reference TRBV9 and TRBJ2-2): DSGVTQTPKHLITATGQRVTLRCSPRSGDLSVYWYQQSLDQGLQFLIQYYNGEERAKGNILERFSAQQFPDLHSELNLSSLELGDSALYFCASSVQGANTGELFFGEGSRLTVL.

This clonotype came up once. This rearrangement joins TRBV27 to TRBJ2-1; D is unclear. The CDR3 is 16 amino acids. V dropped 2 bases and J dropped 0 bases, with 11 bases sitting between them. CDR1 and CDR2 (germline): MNHEY, SMNVEV (reference sequence). The CDR3 DNA reads as TGTGCCAGCAGTTTAATTTGGGGTAGCTCCTACAATGAGCAGTTCTTC. Translation: CASSLIWGSSYNEQFF.

This clonotype was picked up one time. This chain joins TRBV12-3 or TRBV12-4 and TRBJ2-1; TRBD2 matches at 10 bases. This CDR3 comprises 14 residues. V lost 5 bases, J lost 9 bases, and 7 bases stayed unmatched. CDR3 bases: TGTGCCAGCAGTGGATTAGCGGGGGGTCTTGAGCAGTTCTTC. The encoded protein is CASSGLAGGLEQFF.

The chain has TRBV25-1 and TRBJ2-1; TRBD2 aligns across 8 bases. The CDR3 covers 15 residues. V shed 2 bases and J 9 bases; nucleotides not matched to a gene: 9. Germline CDR1 MGHDK, CDR2 SYGVNS. Written as DNA, the CDR3 is TGTGCCAGCAGTGAACTCGCGGGGGGCTTTTCTGAGCAGTTCTTC. Its protein is CASSELAGGFSEQFF.

This chain joins TRBV30 and TRBJ2-7; 8 positions match TRBD1. This CDR3 comprises 15 residues. Germline values: CDR1 GTSNPN, CDR2 SVGIG (reference sequence). V lost 4 bases, J lost 2 bases, and 10 bases stayed unmatched. The DNA of the CDR3 is TGTGCCTGGACTCCTAGGGACAGGATTACCTACGAGCAGTACTTC. This translates into CAWTPRDRITYEQYF.

The chain is built from TRBV23-1 and TRBJ1-5; possibly TRBD1 for D (6 bases). TRBV23-1 is flagged as an ORF with uncertain function. Trimming took 2 bases from V and 3 from J, leaving 14 bases between them. This CDR3 is built from 16 residues. This CDR3 reads CASSQIRGDVNQPQHF. For the CDR3, the DNA is TGCGCCAGCAGTCAAATAAGGGGGGACGTCAATCAGCCCCAGCATTTT.

This clonotype has just one count. The genes are TRBV7-9 and TRBJ2-5; 10 bases map to TRBD1. CDR3 length: 15 residues. The V gene end was trimmed by 5 bases and the J gene end by 3 bases; junction bases not matched to a gene: 6. Germline V gene sequence: CDR1 SEHNR, CDR2 FQNEAQ (reference sequence). CDR3 DNA: TGTGCCAGCAGCCACTCAGGGACAGGGGAAGAGACCCAGTACTTC. Amino acid sequence: CASSHSGTGEETQYF.

The rearrangement uses TRBV12-3 or TRBV12-4 and TRBJ2-3; no definite D call. The CDR3 covers 15 residues. V lost 1 base to trimming and J lost 1 base, with 9 bases between them. CDR3 nucleotides: TGTGCCAGCAGTTTAGGACGGCAGGGCACAGATACGCAGTATTTT. Its protein product is CASSLGRQGTDTQYF.

The chain employs TRBV6-2 or TRBV6-3 and TRBJ1-1; no clear D. Germline V gene sequence: CDR1 MNHEY, CDR2 SVGEGT. The CDR3 spans 14 residues. V was pared by 5 bases and J by 0 bases, with 10 bases between. The CDR3 reads CASSPSDMNTEAFF. The CDR3 coding sequence is TGTGCCAGCAGTCCCTCTGATATGAACACTGAAGCTTTCTTT.

The chain uses TRBV20-1 and TRBJ2-1; 13 bases are shared with TRBD2. Germline CDR1 DFQATT, CDR2 SNEGSKA (reference sequence). Germline trimming cut 4 bases from V and 6 bases from J; bases unmatched to any gene: 9. CDR3 length: 16 residues. CDR3 coding DNA: TGCAGTGCTAAACGCCCAGGACTAGCGGGAGTCAATGAGCAGTTCTTC. Amino acid sequence: CSAKRPGLAGVNEQFF.

This clonotype showed up just once. The chain carries TRBV13 and TRBJ1-1; 7 bases are shared with TRBD1. The CDR3 has 14 residues. V shed 5 bases and J 7 bases; nucleotides not matched to a gene: 10. Looked up from germline, CDR1 is PRHDT and CDR2 is FYEKMQ (reference sequence). CDR3 in amino acids: CASSLLTGDGEAFF. The CDR3 region has the DNA TGTGCCAGCAGCCTCCTAACAGGGGACGGTGAAGCTTTCTTT.

The chain links TRBV5-1 to TRBJ2-1; 9 nucleotides agree with TRBD2. Germline lookup yields CDR1 SGHRS and CDR2 YFSETQ. The CDR3 totals 17 residues. V was clipped by 3 bases and J by 6 bases; unmatched bases: 13. DNA for the CDR3: TGCGCCAGCAGCTGGACGGGGGCTAGCGGGACTTCCAATGAGCAGTTCTTC. Protein: CASSWTGASGTSNEQFF.

The chain employs TRBV27 and TRBJ2-2; D possibly corresponds to TRBD1 (5 bases). V was trimmed by 3 bases and J by 5 bases, leaving 10 bases between them. CDR3 length: 14 amino acids. The germline CDR1 and CDR2 sequences are MNHEY and SMNVEV (reference sequence). CDR3 amino acids: CASSFDQGTGELFF. In DNA form, the CDR3 reads TGTGCCAGCAGTTTCGATCAGGGAACCGGGGAGCTGTTTTTT.

J is TRBJ1-2 and V is TRBV20-1, with 7 bases aligning to TRBD1. Per the germline V gene, CDR1 is DFQATT and CDR2 is SNEGSKA (reference sequence). The CDR3 spans 14 residues. Losses at the gene ends were 0 bases for V and 5 bases for J; bases not matched to a gene: 6. CDR3 sequence: CSARDWRDSYGYTF. For the CDR3, the DNA is TGCAGTGCTAGAGATTGGAGGGACAGTTATGGCTACACCTTC.

V and J are TRBV7-3 and TRBJ2-1, with TRBD1 matching 9 bases. The V and J ends lost 4 bases and 9 bases, in that order; junction bases with no gene match: 4. The CDR3 sequence is 13 residues long. Germline V lookup: CDR1 SGHTA, CDR2 FQGTGA. CDR3 nucleotide sequence: TGTGCCAGCAGCTGGGGGACAGGGATTGAGCAGTTCTTC. This encodes CASSWGTGIEQFF.

The sample holds one count of this clonotype. This chain joins TRBV20-1 and TRBJ2-7; 10 bases match TRBD2. The germline gives CDR1 DFQATT, CDR2 SNEGSKA (reference sequence). The CDR3 loop spans 13 amino acids. CDR3 protein: CSGTGTSDYEQYF. CDR3 coding DNA: TGCAGCGGTACCGGGACTAGCGACTACGAGCAGTACTTC.

The chain carries TRBV6-6 and TRBJ1-5, with 7 positions matching TRBD1. Germline V CDR1 and CDR2: MNHNY, SVGAGI (reference sequence). The CDR3 is 16 residues long. V shed 0 bases and J 3 bases; nucleotides not matched to a gene: 5. Written as DNA, the CDR3 is TGTGCCAGCAGTTACTCCCCCGGGACAGTCAATCAGCCCCAGCATTTT. Translation gives CASSYSPGTVNQPQHF.

This chain connects TRBV21-1 to TRBJ2-2; the table's D gene call, TRBD1, was not cross checked with the DNA. TRBV21-1 is annotated as a pseudogene. The length of the CDR3 is 14 residues. CDR3 sequence reads: CASRTGLARGELFF. The CDR3 DNA reads TGTGCCAGCCGTACAGGGTTGGCACGAGGGGAGCTGTTTTTT.